The T cell receptor (beta chain) under discussion was sequenced for a study of blood T cell repertoires in COVID-19. The method was immunoSEQ multiplex PCR; TCRdb's version includes in-frame clones alone and lacks a portion of them. The repertoire consists of approximately 220,000 clones, with roughly 80% occurring once and the leading ten covering roughly 2.5%. This CDR3 contains 16 residues. Per germline, CDR1 MDHEN and CDR2 SYDVKM. Trimming took 6 bases from V and 1 from J; bases not matched to a gene: 10. The TCR originated in a woman aged 40 to 55 with active or convalescent COVID-19. Sequencing used peripheral blood. The V call is TRBV28, the J call TRBJ2-7; the match to TRBD1 covers 9 bases. In DNA form, the CDR3 reads TGTGCCAGCAGACAAACAACCGGGACAGGGTCCTACGAGCAGTACTTC. Protein sequence: CASRQTTGTGSYEQYF.